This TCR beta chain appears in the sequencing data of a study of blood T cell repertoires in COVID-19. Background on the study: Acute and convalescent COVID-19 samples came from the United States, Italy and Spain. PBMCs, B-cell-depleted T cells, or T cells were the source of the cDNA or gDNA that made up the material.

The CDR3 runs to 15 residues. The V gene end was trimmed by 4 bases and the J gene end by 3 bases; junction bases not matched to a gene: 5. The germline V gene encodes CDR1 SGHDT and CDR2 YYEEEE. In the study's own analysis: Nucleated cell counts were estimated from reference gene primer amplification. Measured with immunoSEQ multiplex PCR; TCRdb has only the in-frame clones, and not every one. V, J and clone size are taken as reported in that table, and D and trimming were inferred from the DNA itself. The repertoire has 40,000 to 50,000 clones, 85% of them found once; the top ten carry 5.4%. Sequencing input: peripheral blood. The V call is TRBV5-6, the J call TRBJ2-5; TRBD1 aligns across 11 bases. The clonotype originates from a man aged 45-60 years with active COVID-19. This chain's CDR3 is CASSRDRGMEETQYF. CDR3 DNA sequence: TGTGCCAGCAGCCGGGACAGGGGGATGGAAGAGACCCAGTACTTC. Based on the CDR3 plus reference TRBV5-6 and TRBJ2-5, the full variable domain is DAGVTQSPTHLIKTRGQQVTLRCSPKSGHDTVSWYQQALGQGPQFIFQYYEEEERQRGNFPDRFSGHQFPNYSSELNVNALLLGDSALYLCASSRDRGMEETQYFGPGTRLLVL.